A few counts support the clone carrying this T cell receptor (delta chain). A junction end diverges from the germline sequence, so it may reflect a read error. TCRdb processed the RT-PCR reads again with the CATT caller. The sample shows some 13,000 delta-chain clones, around 33% of them seen only once. The data belong to a study of gamma-delta T cells after stem cell transplantation. This receptor was identified in a human donor. It is not recorded whose cells these are; they may come from a transplant donor. The sequenced sample was gamma-delta T cells.

CDR3: CALGVFPLLGDTTAKLIF. As DNA, the CDR3 is TGTGCTCTTGGGGTCTTTCCCCTACTGGGGGATACAACCGCTAAACTCATCTTT. The chain uses TRDV1 and TRDJ1, with 12 bases fitting TRDD3. CDR3 length: 18 amino acids. Germline loops: CDR1 TSWWSYY, CDR2 QGS.